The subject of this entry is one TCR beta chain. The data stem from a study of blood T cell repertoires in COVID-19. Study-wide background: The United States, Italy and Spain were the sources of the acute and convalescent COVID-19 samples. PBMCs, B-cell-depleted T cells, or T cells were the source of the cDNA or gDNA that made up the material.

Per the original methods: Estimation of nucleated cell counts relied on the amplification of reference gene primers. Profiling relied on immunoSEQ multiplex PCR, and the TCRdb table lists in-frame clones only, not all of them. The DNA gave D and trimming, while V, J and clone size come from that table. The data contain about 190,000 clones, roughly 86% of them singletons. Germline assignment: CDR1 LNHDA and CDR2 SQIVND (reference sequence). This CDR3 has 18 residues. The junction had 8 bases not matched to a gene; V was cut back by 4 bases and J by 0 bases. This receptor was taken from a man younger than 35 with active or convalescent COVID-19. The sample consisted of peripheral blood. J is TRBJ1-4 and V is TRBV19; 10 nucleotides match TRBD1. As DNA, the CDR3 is TGTGCCAGTAGTACGGAGGACAGGGGGGAAACAACTAATGAAAAACTGTTTTTT. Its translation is CASSTEDRGETTNEKLFF.